This T cell receptor (beta chain) comes out of a study of blood T cell repertoires in COVID-19. Generated by immunoSEQ multiplex PCR, the TCRdb table keeps only in-frame clones and is missing some. The table includes over 200,000 clones, around 89% detected once. Trimming left V 0 bases short and J 7 bases short, with 21 bases between. This CDR3 contains 18 residues. From germline, CDR1 is MGHRA and CDR2 YSYEKL. Specimen: PBMCs or T cells enriched from blood (not recorded which). The chain is built from TRBV4-1 and TRBJ1-4; TRBD1 might be the D (5 bases). This sequence was found in a middle-aged man who had recovered from COVID-19. Here the CDR3 reads CASSQEGRAAAVAEKLFF. Written as DNA, the CDR3 is TGCGCCAGCAGCCAAGAGGGCAGGGCGGCAGCAGTTGCTGAAAAACTGTTTTTT.